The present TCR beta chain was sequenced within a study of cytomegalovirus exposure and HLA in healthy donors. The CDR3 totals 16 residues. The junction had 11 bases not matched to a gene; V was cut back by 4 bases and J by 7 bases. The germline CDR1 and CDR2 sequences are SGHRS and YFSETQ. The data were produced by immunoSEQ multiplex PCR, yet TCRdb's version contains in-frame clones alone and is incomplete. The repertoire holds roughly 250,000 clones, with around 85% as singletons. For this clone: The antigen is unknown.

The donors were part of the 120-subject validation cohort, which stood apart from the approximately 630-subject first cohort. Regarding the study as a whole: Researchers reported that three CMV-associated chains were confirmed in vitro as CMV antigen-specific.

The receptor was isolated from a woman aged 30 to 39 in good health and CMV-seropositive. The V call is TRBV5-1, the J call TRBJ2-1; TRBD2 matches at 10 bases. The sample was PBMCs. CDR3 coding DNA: TGCGCCAGCAGCCCCTTCATAGCGGGAGGTAGAAATGAGCAGTTCTTC. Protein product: CASSPFIAGGRNEQFF.